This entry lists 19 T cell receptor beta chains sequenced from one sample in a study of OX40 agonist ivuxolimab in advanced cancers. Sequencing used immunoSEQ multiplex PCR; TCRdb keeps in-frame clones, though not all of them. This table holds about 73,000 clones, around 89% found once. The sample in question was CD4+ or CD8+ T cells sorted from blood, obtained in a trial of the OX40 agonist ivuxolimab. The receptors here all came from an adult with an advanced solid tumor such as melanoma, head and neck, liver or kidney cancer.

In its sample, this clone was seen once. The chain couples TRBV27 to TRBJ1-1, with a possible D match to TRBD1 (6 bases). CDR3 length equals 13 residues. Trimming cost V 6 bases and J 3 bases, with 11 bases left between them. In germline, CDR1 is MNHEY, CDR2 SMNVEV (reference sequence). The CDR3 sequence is CASSLGAYTEAFF. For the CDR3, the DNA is TGTGCCAGCAGCTTGGGGGCATACACTGAAGCTTTCTTT.

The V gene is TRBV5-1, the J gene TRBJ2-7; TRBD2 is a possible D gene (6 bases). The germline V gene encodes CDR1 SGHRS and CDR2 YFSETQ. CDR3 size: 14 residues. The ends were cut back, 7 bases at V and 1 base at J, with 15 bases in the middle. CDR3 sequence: CASWPGTGSYEQYF. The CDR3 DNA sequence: TGCGCCAGCTGGCCCGGGACTGGTTCCTACGAGCAGTACTTC.

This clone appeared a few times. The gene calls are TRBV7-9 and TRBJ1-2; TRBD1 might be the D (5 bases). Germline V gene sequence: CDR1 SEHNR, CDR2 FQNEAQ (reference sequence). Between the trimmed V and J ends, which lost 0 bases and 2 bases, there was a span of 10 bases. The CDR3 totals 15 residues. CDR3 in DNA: TGTGCCAGCAGCTTAGCGGCAGGGCAGAACTATGGCTACACCTTC. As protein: CASSLAAGQNYGYTF.

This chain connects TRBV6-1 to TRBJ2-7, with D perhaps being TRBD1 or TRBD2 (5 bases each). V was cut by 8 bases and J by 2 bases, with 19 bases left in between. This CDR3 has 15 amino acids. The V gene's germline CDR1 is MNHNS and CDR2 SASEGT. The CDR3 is CASGSPGAGTYEQYF. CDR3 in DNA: TGTGCCAGCGGCTCGCCCGGGGCAGGAACCTACGAGCAGTACTTC.

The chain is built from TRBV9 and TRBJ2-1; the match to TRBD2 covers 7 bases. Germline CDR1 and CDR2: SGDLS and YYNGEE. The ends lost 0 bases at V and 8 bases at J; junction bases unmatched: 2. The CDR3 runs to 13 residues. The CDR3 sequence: CASSVEGRDEQFF. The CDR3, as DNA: TGTGCCAGCAGCGTAGAAGGGAGGGATGAGCAGTTCTTC. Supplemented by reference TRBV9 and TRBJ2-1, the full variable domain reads DSGVTQTPKHLITATGQRVTLRCSPRSGDLSVYWYQQSLDQGLQFLIQYYNGEERAKGNILERFSAQQFPDLHSELNLSSLELGDSALYFCASSVEGRDEQFFGPGTRLTVL.

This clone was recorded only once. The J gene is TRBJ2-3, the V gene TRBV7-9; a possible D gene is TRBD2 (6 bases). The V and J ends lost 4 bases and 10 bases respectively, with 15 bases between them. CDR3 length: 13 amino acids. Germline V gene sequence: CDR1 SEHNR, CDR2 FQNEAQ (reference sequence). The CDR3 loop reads CASSSVDYLAQYF. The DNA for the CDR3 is TGTGCCAGCAGCTCAGTGGACTATTTGGCGCAGTATTTT.

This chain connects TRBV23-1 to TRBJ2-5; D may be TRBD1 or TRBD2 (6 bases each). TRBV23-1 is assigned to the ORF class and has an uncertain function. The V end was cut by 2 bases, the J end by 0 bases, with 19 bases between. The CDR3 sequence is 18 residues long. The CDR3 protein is CASSQRGEDSRDQETQYF. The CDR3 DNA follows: TGCGCCAGCAGTCAAAGGGGGGAGGACAGCCGGGACCAAGAGACCCAGTACTTC.

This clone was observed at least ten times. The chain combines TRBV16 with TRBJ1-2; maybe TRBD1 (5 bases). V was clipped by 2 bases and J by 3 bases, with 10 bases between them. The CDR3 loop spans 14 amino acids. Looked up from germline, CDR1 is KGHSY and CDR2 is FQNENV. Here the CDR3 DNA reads TGTGCCAGCAGCCAACAGGGTTTTGACTATGGCTACACCTTC. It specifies CASSQQGFDYGYTF.

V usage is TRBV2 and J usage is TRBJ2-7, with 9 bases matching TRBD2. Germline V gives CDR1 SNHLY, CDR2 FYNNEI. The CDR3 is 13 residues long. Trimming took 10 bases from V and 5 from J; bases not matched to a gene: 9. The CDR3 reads CAIKGTSLNEQYF. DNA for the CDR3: TGTGCCATCAAAGGGACTAGCCTCAACGAGCAGTACTTC.

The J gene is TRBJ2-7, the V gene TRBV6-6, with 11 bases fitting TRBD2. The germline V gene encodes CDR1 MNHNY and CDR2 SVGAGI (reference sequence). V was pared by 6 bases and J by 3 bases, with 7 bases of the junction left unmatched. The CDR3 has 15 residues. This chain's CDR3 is CASSPLAGGLYEQYF. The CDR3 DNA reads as TGTGCCAGCAGCCCCCTAGCGGGAGGACTCTACGAGCAGTACTTC.

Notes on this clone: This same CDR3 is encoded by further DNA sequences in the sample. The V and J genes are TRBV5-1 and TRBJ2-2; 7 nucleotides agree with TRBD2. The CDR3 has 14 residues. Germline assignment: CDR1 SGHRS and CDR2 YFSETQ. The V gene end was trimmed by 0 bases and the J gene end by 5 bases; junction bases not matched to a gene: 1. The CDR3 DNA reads TGCGCCAGCAGCTTGGGGCGGGGGACCGGGGAGCTGTTTTTT. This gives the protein CASSLGRGTGELFF.

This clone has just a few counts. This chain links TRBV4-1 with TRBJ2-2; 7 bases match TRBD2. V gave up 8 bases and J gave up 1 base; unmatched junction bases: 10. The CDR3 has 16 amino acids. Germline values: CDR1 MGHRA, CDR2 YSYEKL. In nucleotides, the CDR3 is TGCGCCAGCCACTCAATCGGCGGGGGGAACACCGGGGAGCTGTTTTTT. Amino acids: CASHSIGGGNTGELFF.

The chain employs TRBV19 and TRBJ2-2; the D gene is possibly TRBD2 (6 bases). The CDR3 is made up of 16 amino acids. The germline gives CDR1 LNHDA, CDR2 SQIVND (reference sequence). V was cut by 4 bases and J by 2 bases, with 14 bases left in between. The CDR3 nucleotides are TGTGCCAGTAGTACCCCGGGACTTCCTAACACCGGGGAGCTGTTTTTT. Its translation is CASSTPGLPNTGELFF.

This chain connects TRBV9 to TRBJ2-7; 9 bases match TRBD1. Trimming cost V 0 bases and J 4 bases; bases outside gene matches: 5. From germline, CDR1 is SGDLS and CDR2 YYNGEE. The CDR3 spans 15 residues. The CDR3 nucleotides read TGTGCCAGCAGCGTAGGTTCACAGGGGGCATACGAGCAGTACTTC. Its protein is CASSVGSQGAYEQYF. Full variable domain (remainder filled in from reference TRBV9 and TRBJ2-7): DSGVTQTPKHLITATGQRVTLRCSPRSGDLSVYWYQQSLDQGLQFLIQYYNGEERAKGNILERFSAQQFPDLHSELNLSSLELGDSALYFCASSVGSQGAYEQYFGPGTRLTVT.

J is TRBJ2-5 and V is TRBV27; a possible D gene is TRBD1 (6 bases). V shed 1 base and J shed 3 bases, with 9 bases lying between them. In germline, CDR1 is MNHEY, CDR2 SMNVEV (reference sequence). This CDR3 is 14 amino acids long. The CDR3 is CASSLWAGEETQYF. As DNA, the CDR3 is TGTGCCAGCAGTTTATGGGCAGGGGAAGAGACCCAGTACTTC.

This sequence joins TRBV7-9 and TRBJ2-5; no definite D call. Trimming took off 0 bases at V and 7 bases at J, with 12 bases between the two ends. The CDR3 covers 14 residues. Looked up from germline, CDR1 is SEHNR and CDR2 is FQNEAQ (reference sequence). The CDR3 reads CASSLAVLPSTQYF. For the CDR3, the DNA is TGTGCCAGCAGCTTAGCCGTTTTACCGTCGACCCAGTACTTC. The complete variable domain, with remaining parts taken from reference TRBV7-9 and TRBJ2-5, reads DTGVSQNPRHKITKRGQNVTFRCDPISEHNRLYWYRQTLGQGPEFLTYFQNEAQLEKSRLLSDRFSAERPKGSFSTLEIQRTEQGDSAMYLCASSLAVLPSTQYFGPGTRLLVL.

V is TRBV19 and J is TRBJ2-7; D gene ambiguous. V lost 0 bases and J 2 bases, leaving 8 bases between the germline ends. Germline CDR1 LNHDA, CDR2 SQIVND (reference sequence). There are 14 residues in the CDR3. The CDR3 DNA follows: TGTGCCAGTAGTATAGATCCTGGCACCTACGAGCAGTACTTC. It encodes CASSIDPGTYEQYF.

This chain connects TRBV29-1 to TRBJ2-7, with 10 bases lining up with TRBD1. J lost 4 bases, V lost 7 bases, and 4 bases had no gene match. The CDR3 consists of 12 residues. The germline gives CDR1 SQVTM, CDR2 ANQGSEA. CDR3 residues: CSARDRGYEQYF. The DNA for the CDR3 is TGCAGCGCCCGGGACAGGGGTTACGAGCAGTACTTC.

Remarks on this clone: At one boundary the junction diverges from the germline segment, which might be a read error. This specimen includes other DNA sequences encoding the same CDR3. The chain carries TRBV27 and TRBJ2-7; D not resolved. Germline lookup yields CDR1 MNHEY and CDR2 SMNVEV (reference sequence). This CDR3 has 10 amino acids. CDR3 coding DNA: TGTGCCAGCGGAACCTATGAGCAGTACTTC. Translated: CASGTYEQYF.